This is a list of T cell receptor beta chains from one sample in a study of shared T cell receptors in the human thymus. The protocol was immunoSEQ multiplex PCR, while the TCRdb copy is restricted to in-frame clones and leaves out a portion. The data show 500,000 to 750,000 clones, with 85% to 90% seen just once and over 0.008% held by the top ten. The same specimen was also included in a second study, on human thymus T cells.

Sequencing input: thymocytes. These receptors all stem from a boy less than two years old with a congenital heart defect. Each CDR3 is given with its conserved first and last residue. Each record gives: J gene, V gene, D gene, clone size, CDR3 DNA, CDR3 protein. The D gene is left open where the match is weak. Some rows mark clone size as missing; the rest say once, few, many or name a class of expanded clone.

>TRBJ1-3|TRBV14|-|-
TGTGCCAGCAGCCATGGGTACAGGGCCGGAAACACCATATATTTT
CASSHGYRAGNTIYF
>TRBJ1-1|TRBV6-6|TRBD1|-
TGTGCCAGCAGTTTGGACAGGGCCAACACTGAAGCTTTCTTT
CASSLDRANTEAFF
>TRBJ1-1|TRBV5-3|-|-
TGTGCCAGAAAGGAGGCTTTCTTT
CARKEAFF
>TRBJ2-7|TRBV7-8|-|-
TGTGCCAGCAGCTTAGGCCCTTCAACCTCCCCTTTGGCGGAGTACTTC
CASSLGPSTSPLAEYF
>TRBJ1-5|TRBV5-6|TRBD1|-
TGTGCCAGCAGCTTGGGGGCTGGGACAGGGGGCTTGCCCCAGCATTTT
CASSLGAGTGGLPQHF
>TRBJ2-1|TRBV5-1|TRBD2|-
TGCGCCAGCAGCTTACTAGCGGGAGATTTTAAGTTCTTC
CASSLLAGDFKFF
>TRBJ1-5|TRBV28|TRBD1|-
TGTGCCAGCAGCCTTGACAGGGAAAGCAATCAGCCCCAGCATTTT
CASSLDRESNQPQHF
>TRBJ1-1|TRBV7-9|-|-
TGTGCCAGCAGCTTAGAGGGGAAGGGGGGGGGCACTGAAGCTTTCTTT
CASSLEGKGGGTEAFF
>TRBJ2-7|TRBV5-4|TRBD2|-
TGTGCCAGCAGCTTCGCGGGAGATCGCTACGAGCAGTACTTC
CASSFAGDRYEQYF
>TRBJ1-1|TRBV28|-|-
TGTGCCAGCAGTTCACCGGGTCGAGGAGGCACTGAAGCTTTCTTT
CASSSPGRGGTEAFF
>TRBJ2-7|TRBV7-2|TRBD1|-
TGTGCCAGCAGCCCCCTGCGACAGGGGGCCTACGAGCAGTACTTC
CASSPLRQGAYEQYF
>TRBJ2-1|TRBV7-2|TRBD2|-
TGTGCCAGCAGCCCGGCAGGGACTAGCGGGAGGTACAATGAGCAGTTCTTC
CASSPAGTSGRYNEQFF
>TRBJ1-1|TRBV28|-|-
TGTGCCAGCAGCCGACTTGGGACACGTCAATCGAACACTGAAGCTTTCTTT
CASSRLGTRQSNTEAFF
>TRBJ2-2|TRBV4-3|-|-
TGCGCCAGCAGCCAAGATTTCGGGGGAGGCACCGGGGAGCTGTTTTTT
CASSQDFGGGTGELFF
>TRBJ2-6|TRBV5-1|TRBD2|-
TGCGCCAGCAGCCCCGACGGCACTAGCGGGAGCTCTGGGGCCAACGTCCTGACTTTC
CASSPDGTSGSSGANVLTF
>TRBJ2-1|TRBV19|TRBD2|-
TGTGCCAGTAGCCCGCCCCTAGGACTAGCGGTTTACAATGAGCAGTTCTTC
CASSPPLGLAVYNEQFF
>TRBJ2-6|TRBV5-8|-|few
TGTGCCAGCAGGTACACTCAGGATCCTGGGGCCAACGTCCTGACTTTC
CASRYTQDPGANVLTF
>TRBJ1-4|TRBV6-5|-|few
TGTGCCAGCAGCCCCGTGCAGCGGACTAATGAAAAACTGTTTTTT
CASSPVQRTNEKLFF
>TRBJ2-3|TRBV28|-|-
TGTGCCAGCAGGGGTTGGGCAAGGACAGATACGCAGTATTTT
CASRGWARTDTQYF
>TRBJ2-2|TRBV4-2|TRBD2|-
TGTGCCAGCAGCCATGGACTAGCGGGCTTGAACACCGGGGAGCTGTTTTTT
CASSHGLAGLNTGELFF
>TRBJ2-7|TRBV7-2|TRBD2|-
TGTGCCAGCAGCTTAGCGCTGGCGGGAGGGGTTTACGAGCAGTACTTC
CASSLALAGGVYEQYF
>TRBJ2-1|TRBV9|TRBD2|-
TGTGCCAGCAGCGGGCCGGAGGCTAGCGGGGCCAATGAGCAGTTCTTC
CASSGPEASGANEQFF
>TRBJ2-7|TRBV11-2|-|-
TGTGCCAGCAGCTCACTAGCCTCCTACGAGCAGTACTTC
CASSSLASYEQYF
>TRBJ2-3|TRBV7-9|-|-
TGTGCCAGCAGCCCCGCAGGGACTCCTAGCACAGATACGCAGTATTTT
CASSPAGTPSTDTQYF
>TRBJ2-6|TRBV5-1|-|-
TGCGCCAGCAGCATCCTGAAACGGGACAGGGTCGCGCGGGAGGATTCTGGGGCCAACGTCCTGACTTTC
CASSILKRDRVAREDSGANVLTF
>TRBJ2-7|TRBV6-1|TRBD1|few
TGTGCCAGCAGTGTCCCCTCGGGACAGGATTTTAGCGAGCAGTACTTC
CASSVPSGQDFSEQYF
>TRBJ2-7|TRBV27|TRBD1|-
TGTGCCAGCAGCCAAGGGCCGGGACAGGGATCTTTCGAGCAGTACTTC
CASSQGPGQGSFEQYF
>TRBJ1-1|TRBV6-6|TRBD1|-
TGTGCCAGCAGCTTCAGGGGGCAGTTAGGCACTGAAGCTTTCTTT
CASSFRGQLGTEAFF
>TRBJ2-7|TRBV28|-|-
TGTGCCAGCACCTGGAGGGGGGGAGGCGAGCAGTACTTC
CASTWRGGGEQYF
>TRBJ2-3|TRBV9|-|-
TGTGCCAGCAGCGGAAGGGAGCCGAACACAAATACGCAGTATTTT
CASSGREPNTNTQYF
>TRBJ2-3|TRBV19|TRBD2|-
TGTGCCAGTAGTATAGATCGGGAAGTAGCGGGAGAGCAGAGCACAGATACGCAGTATTTT
CASSIDREVAGEQSTDTQYF
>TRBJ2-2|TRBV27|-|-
TGTGCCAGCAGTTCAAGGGACTCCAACACCGGGGAGCTGTTTTTT
CASSSRDSNTGELFF
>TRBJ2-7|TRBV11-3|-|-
TGTGCCAGCAGCTTAAGAGACCGGGGGTACGAGCAGTACTTC
CASSLRDRGYEQYF
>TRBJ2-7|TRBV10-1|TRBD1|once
TGCGCCTCAATAAGTCAGGACAGGGGCGAGCAGTACTTC
CASISQDRGEQYF
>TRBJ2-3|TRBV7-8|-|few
TGTGCCAGCAGCCTCACTAGGGGCACAGATACGCAGTATTTT
CASSLTRGTDTQYF
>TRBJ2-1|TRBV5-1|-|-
TGCGCCAGCAGCTTGGCCGATGAGCAGTTCTTC
CASSLADEQFF